Shown below are 21 T cell receptor beta chains from a single sample sequenced in a study of shared clonotypes between healthy human individuals (dated by TCRdb to about 2020). The library was obtained by the immunoSEQ multiplex PCR assay. In TCRdb, the immuneACCESS table is reduced to in-frame sequences with V and J assigned. These tables do not hold every clone; where another copy was compared, an unresolved V gene accounts for under half, and the others remain unexplained. The sample table contains about 320,000 clones; only one count was recorded for roughly 91% of them. The top ten hold around 16% of the sample. The sequenced sample consisted of memory CD8+ T cells sorted from blood. The sample's cell subset or site label is to be understood as: CD45RO+ cells pooled with CCR7-negative TemRA cells. The receptor source for this set is a young man in good health.

This clone has a handful of counts. The genes are TRBV7-9 and TRBJ2-1; no clear D. Germline values: CDR1 SEHNR, CDR2 FQNEAQ (reference sequence). The ends were cut back, 5 bases at V and 4 bases at J, with 15 bases in the middle. This CDR3 comprises 15 residues. The CDR3, as DNA: TGTGCCAGCAGCCCTCCCCAGAGCCTTTACAATGAGCAGTTCTTC. Its protein product is CASSPPQSLYNEQFF.

This clone was detected ten times or more. The identical CDR3 is also encoded by other nucleotide sequences in the sample. The chain employs TRBV29-1 and TRBJ2-2; 10 positions match TRBD2. Per germline, CDR1 SQVTM and CDR2 ANQGSEA. With V trimmed by 3 bases and J by 1 base, 2 bases remained unmatched. The CDR3 sequence is 15 residues long. CDR3 sequence (DNA): TGCAGCGTTGAGCTAGCGGGAGTGAACACCGGGGAGCTGTTTTTT. Its protein product is CSVELAGVNTGELFF.

This chain links TRBV5-1 with TRBJ2-7; D unresolved. Germline CDR1 is SGHRS and CDR2 is YFSETQ. The CDR3 totals 16 residues. The V and J ends lost 5 bases and 2 bases respectively, with 20 bases between them. This chain's CDR3 is CASRANKGLPTYEQYF. DNA of the CDR3: TGCGCCAGCAGGGCGAATAAGGGTTTACCAACCTACGAGCAGTACTTC.

The chain recombines TRBV7-9 with TRBJ1-1, with no clear D. This CDR3 has 14 amino acids. Germline loops: CDR1 SEHNR, CDR2 FQNEAQ (reference sequence). Trimming took 2 bases from V and 3 from J, leaving 10 bases between them. Here the CDR3 reads CASSLRQVDTEAFF. The CDR3 coding sequence is TGTGCCAGCAGCTTAAGGCAGGTCGACACTGAAGCTTTCTTT.

The chain joins TRBV6-1 to TRBJ2-7; TRBD1 or TRBD2 may be the D gene (5 bases each). CDR3 size: 14 residues. Germline CDR1 MNHNS, CDR2 SASEGT. Trimming removed 3 bases from V and 3 bases from J, with 12 bases in between. The CDR3 spells CASSEGPFGYEQYF. The CDR3 region has the DNA TGTGCCAGCAGTGAGGGACCGTTCGGCTACGAGCAGTACTTC.

The chain links TRBV7-9 to TRBJ2-3; TRBD2 might be the D (6 bases). Germline values: CDR1 SEHNR, CDR2 FQNEAQ (reference sequence). This CDR3 has 17 amino acids. Trimming shortened V by 5 bases and J by 2 bases, and 20 bases separated the two germline ends. The CDR3 DNA sequence: TGTGCCAGCAGCGATGTCATTGTAGGCGGGAACACAGATACGCAGTATTTT. It encodes CASSDVIVGGNTDTQYF.

This chain connects TRBV28 to TRBJ2-5; 8 nucleotides match TRBD1. The CDR3 contains 16 residues. Germline loops: CDR1 MDHEN, CDR2 SYDVKM. The trim removed 6 bases at V and 3 bases at J, leaving 12 bases unmatched. CDR3 residues: CASSSTPGGGKETQYF. CDR3 nucleotides: TGTGCCAGCAGCTCTACCCCAGGGGGCGGGAAAGAGACCCAGTACTTC.

J is TRBJ1-1 and V is TRBV27; D uncertain. V was cut by 4 bases and J by 2 bases, with 11 bases left in between. The CDR3 spans 14 residues. In germline, CDR1 is MNHEY, CDR2 SMNVEV (reference sequence). The CDR3 nucleotides read TGTGCCAGCAGTTCTTTCGGAGCAAACACTGAAGCTTTCTTT. Protein product: CASSSFGANTEAFF.

V usage is TRBV10-3 and J usage is TRBJ2-3; TRBD2 matches 9 bases. Trimming removed 4 bases from V and 2 bases from J; junction bases left unmatched: 10. CDR3 length equals 17 residues. Germline assignment: CDR1 ENHRY and CDR2 SYGVKD. Here the CDR3 reads CAISGSGTSSFTDTQYF. Here the CDR3 DNA reads TGTGCCATCAGTGGGTCCGGGACTAGCAGTTTCACAGATACGCAGTATTTT.

This clone is medium-sized (0.01 to 0.1%) by share. The chain is built from TRBV7-8 and TRBJ2-7, with D possibly matching TRBD1 (6 bases). CDR3 length: 15 amino acids. Germline loops: CDR1 SGHVS, CDR2 FQNEAQ. V shed 6 bases and J shed 0 bases, with 15 bases lying between them. The CDR3 DNA is TGTGCCAGCAGGAACACACAGGGTCCCTCCTACGAGCAGTACTTC. Encoded protein: CASRNTQGPSYEQYF.

This clone was found once. The rearrangement uses TRBV9 and TRBJ2-1; 12 positions agree with TRBD2. Germline lookup yields CDR1 SGDLS and CDR2 YYNGEE. With V trimmed by 0 bases and J by 5 bases, 9 bases remained unmatched. The CDR3 is 18 residues long. For the CDR3, the DNA is TGTGCCAGCAGCGTAGGGACTAGCGGGAATCGCGTCCACAATGAGCAGTTCTTC. Translation: CASSVGTSGNRVHNEQFF.

The chain links TRBV5-1 to TRBJ2-5; D uncertain. The CDR3 consists of 15 residues. The germline V gene encodes CDR1 SGHRS and CDR2 YFSETQ. V dropped 2 bases and J dropped 4 bases, with 15 bases sitting between them. CDR3 in amino acids: CASSFVDGVPETQYF. The CDR3 nucleotides are TGCGCCAGCAGCTTTGTTGATGGGGTCCCAGAGACCCAGTACTTC.

V is TRBV10-1 and J is TRBJ1-1, with D tentatively TRBD1 (6 bases). Germline loops: CDR1 WNHNN, CDR2 SYGVQD (reference sequence). With 3 bases removed from V and 4 bases from J, the gap between germline ends came to 9 bases. The CDR3 totals 13 residues. For the CDR3, the DNA is TGCGCCAGCAGTGATTCCAGGGGCACTGAAGCTTTCTTT. Its protein is CASSDSRGTEAFF.

V is TRBV10-3 and J is TRBJ2-7; no firm D call. CDR3 size: 13 residues. Looked up from germline, CDR1 is ENHRY and CDR2 is SYGVKD. Trimming stripped 3 bases from V and 0 bases from J, with 6 bases between. CDR3 DNA sequence: TGTGCCATCAGTGAAGTGAGCTCCTACGAGCAGTACTTC. Its translation: CAISEVSSYEQYF.

The chain joins TRBV27 to TRBJ1-2, with a possible D match to TRBD1 (5 bases). V gave up 2 bases and J gave up 5 bases, with 15 bases separating them. In germline, CDR1 is MNHEY, CDR2 SMNVEV (reference sequence). The length of the CDR3 is 15 residues. Here the CDR3 reads CASSLLPGLGYGYTF. The DNA of the CDR3 is TGTGCCAGCAGTTTACTGCCAGGGTTGGGATATGGCTACACCTTC.

CDR3 bases: TGTGCCAGCAGCTCCCATTCCCCGGCAGATACGCAGTATTTT. Translated, it gives CASSSHSPADTQYF. The rearrangement links TRBV7-6 to TRBJ2-3; D is ambiguous. Between the trimmed V and J ends, which lost 4 bases and 4 bases, there was a span of 12 bases. The CDR3 has 14 residues. The germline gives CDR1 SGHVS, CDR2 FNYEAQ.

The V and J genes are TRBV28 and TRBJ2-7; 7 nucleotides match TRBD1. The CDR3 is 14 residues long. Germline trimming cut 3 bases from V and 2 bases from J; bases unmatched to any gene: 4. In germline, CDR1 is MDHEN, CDR2 SYDVKM. CDR3 amino acids: CASSFGQAAYEQYF. CDR3 DNA sequence: TGTGCCAGCAGTTTCGGACAGGCAGCCTACGAGCAGTACTTC.

The chain links TRBV2 to TRBJ1-5, with D unresolved. Germline loops: CDR1 SNHLY, CDR2 FYNNEI. The CDR3 spans 15 residues. The V and J ends lost 3 bases and 2 bases respectively, with 11 bases between them. CDR3 nucleotide sequence: TGTGCCAGCAGTGAGAAGGGAGGAGGCAATCAGCCCCAGCATTTT. Its translation is CASSEKGGGNQPQHF.

Only one count was recorded for this clone. Distinct nucleotide sequences in the sample also encode this CDR3. This chain links TRBV10-1 with TRBJ2-1; TRBD2 matches at 10 bases. With 5 bases clipped from V and 1 base from J, the junction kept 5 bases outside the gene matches. The CDR3 runs 16 residues. Germline CDR1 is WNHNN and CDR2 is SYGVQD (reference sequence). The DNA of the CDR3 is TGCGCCAGCAGTAGTAGGACTAGCGGATCCTACAATGAGCAGTTCTTC. This codes for CASSSRTSGSYNEQFF.

The gene calls are TRBV27 and TRBJ2-5; 8 nucleotides match TRBD1. Trimming cost V 6 bases and J 4 bases; bases outside gene matches: 7. The germline CDR1 and CDR2 sequences are MNHEY and SMNVEV (reference sequence). There are 14 residues in the CDR3. Here the CDR3 reads CASRMQGAGETQYF. The CDR3 DNA reads as TGTGCCAGCAGAATGCAGGGGGCGGGAGAGACCCAGTACTTC.

This clone was seen only once. The rearrangement links TRBV4-1 to TRBJ2-7; 8 positions agree with TRBD1. The CDR3 is 19 amino acids. After removal of 4 bases from V and 2 bases from J, the junction contained 19 bases not matched to a gene. The germline V gene encodes CDR1 MGHRA and CDR2 YSYEKL. The CDR3 DNA follows: TGCGCCAGCAGCCGCCCAGGGGGCAGGTTGGAAGGTCTTACCTACGAGCAGTACTTC. It translates to CASSRPGGRLEGLTYEQYF.